Listed here are 26 T cell receptor beta chains from one sample, sequenced in a study of blood T cell repertoires in COVID-19 (dated by TCRdb to 2019 to 2021). Library preparation used the immunoSEQ multiplex PCR assay. The source is immuneACCESS, and TCRdb retained only in-frame sequences with V and J called. Part of the clones is not carried over; for the studies checked, unresolved V genes explain less than half of this, and the remainder is unexplained. For this sample there are a few hundred thousand clones; approximately 92% appear just once. The leading ten clones occupy about 1% of the sample. Input material: PBMCs or T cells enriched from blood (not recorded which). The receptors originated from a man younger than 35 who had recovered from COVID-19.

J is TRBJ2-1 and V is TRBV19; 10 nucleotides line up with TRBD1. With 5 bases clipped from V and 9 bases from J, the junction kept 10 bases outside the gene matches. The germline CDR1 and CDR2 sequences are LNHDA and SQIVND (reference sequence). The CDR3 is made up of 15 amino acids. The DNA for the CDR3 is TGTGCCAGTAGTCTCCCCGGGACAGGGGTTGTTGAGCAGTTCTTC. Translating it yields CASSLPGTGVVEQFF.

The V and J genes are TRBV6-2 or TRBV6-3 and TRBJ1-6; no firm D call. The CDR3 has 16 residues. Trimming pared 2 bases from V and 12 bases from J, leaving 20 bases between. Germline V lookup: CDR1 MNHEY, CDR2 SVGEGT. CDR3 bases: TGTGCCAGCAGTTACAATCGGGTCCACGGAACGGGACCCCTCCACTTT. It translates to CASSYNRVHGTGPLHF.

Worth noting for this clone: Within the sample, other DNA sequences also encode this same CDR3. The genes are TRBV5-8 and TRBJ1-5; 7 bases match TRBD1. CDR1 is SGHTS and CDR2 is YDEGEE in the germline V gene. V shed 4 bases, J shed 1 base, and the junction held 5 bases outside the gene matches. CDR3 size: 15 residues. DNA for the CDR3: TGTGCCAGCAGCCCGGGGACAGTCAGCAATCAGCCCCAGCATTTT. It translates to CASSPGTVSNQPQHF.

V and J are TRBV7-9 and TRBJ2-3; D may be TRBD2 (7 bases). Germline V gene data show CDR1 as SEHNR and CDR2 as FQNEAQ (reference sequence). CDR3 length equals 16 residues. Trimming cost V 0 bases and J 0 bases, with 10 bases left between them. CDR3 loop: CASSLARGLSTDTQYF. CDR3 bases: TGTGCCAGCAGCTTAGCGCGGGGGCTTAGCACAGATACGCAGTATTTT.

The V gene is TRBV6-6, the J gene TRBJ2-7; the match to TRBD1 covers 7 bases. CDR3 size: 16 residues. The V and J ends lost 0 bases and 2 bases, in that order; junction bases with no gene match: 7. Germline values: CDR1 MNHNY, CDR2 SVGAGI (reference sequence). CDR3: CASSYSPGQLTYEQYF. The CDR3 nucleotides are TGTGCCAGCAGTTACTCACCGGGACAGCTAACCTACGAGCAGTACTTC.

The rearrangement links TRBV12-3 or TRBV12-4 to TRBJ2-7; D is perhaps TRBD1 (6 bases). V gave up 6 bases and J gave up 5 bases, with 14 bases separating them. This CDR3 region has 13 residues. CDR3 sequence (DNA): TGTGCCAGCAGACCGACAGGCGTCCACGAGCAGTACTTC. Translation gives CASRPTGVHEQYF.

This chain joins TRBV25-1 and TRBJ2-3, with 10 bases fitting TRBD1. The CDR3 length is 15 residues. V shed 3 bases and J 6 bases; nucleotides not matched to a gene: 6. CDR1 MGHDK and CDR2 SYGVNS come from the germline V gene. DNA of the CDR3: TGTGCCAGCAGTGAGTCCGGGACAGGGGTGGATACGCAGTATTTT. This sequence encodes CASSESGTGVDTQYF.

The rearrangement uses TRBV7-9 and TRBJ2-3; D unresolved. V gave up 1 base and J gave up 4 bases, with 12 bases separating them. The V gene's germline CDR1 is SEHNR and CDR2 FQNEAQ (reference sequence). The CDR3 runs 15 residues. CDR3 sequence: CASSLDHYLADTQYF. In nucleotides, the CDR3 is TGTGCCAGCAGCTTAGACCACTACCTGGCAGATACGCAGTATTTT.

The chain carries TRBV15 and TRBJ1-3, with D unclear. In germline, CDR1 is LNHNV, CDR2 YYDKDF (reference sequence). The CDR3 consists of 15 residues. V was trimmed by 2 bases and J by 0 bases, leaving 8 bases between them. The CDR3 loop is CATSRKTTSGNTIYF. In DNA, the CDR3 is TGTGCCACCAGCAGAAAGACAACCTCTGGAAACACCATATATTTT.

In regard to this clone: The sample has other DNA sequences that encode this CDR3 too. The J gene is TRBJ1-2, the V gene TRBV6-5; TRBD1 matches at 9 bases. Germline values: CDR1 MNHEY, CDR2 SVGAGI. With V trimmed by 0 bases and J by 8 bases, 7 bases remained unmatched. The CDR3 consists of 15 residues. Written as DNA, the CDR3 is TGTGCCAGCAGTTACTCGGGACAGGGATCAAGCGGCTACACCTTC. It yields the protein CASSYSGQGSSGYTF.

The chain employs TRBV7-2 and TRBJ1-1; weak D call: TRBD1 (6 bases). Trimming took 3 bases from V and 4 from J, leaving 12 bases between them. Germline lookup yields CDR1 SGHTA and CDR2 FQGNSA. This CDR3 spans 14 amino acids. CDR3 sequence reads: CASSFKRGGTEAFF. The CDR3 DNA reads TGTGCCAGCAGCTTTAAGAGGGGGGGCACTGAAGCTTTCTTT.

The V gene is TRBV7-6, the J gene TRBJ1-1, with unresolved D. Germline-derived CDR1 and CDR2 are SGHVS and FNYEAQ. With 3 bases removed from V and 5 bases from J, the gap between germline ends came to 13 bases. The CDR3 is 14 amino acids. The CDR3 region is CASSLTETTTEAFF. The CDR3 DNA follows: TGTGCCAGCAGCTTGACTGAAACTACGACTGAAGCTTTCTTT.

The rearrangement links TRBV5-1 to TRBJ2-2; 7 bases align to TRBD2. The CDR3 is made up of 15 amino acids. V dropped 5 bases and J dropped 2; count of bases not matched to a gene: 6. CDR1 and CDR2 from the germline V gene are SGHRS and YFSETQ. CDR3 loop: CASRAGELNTGELFF. Here the CDR3 DNA reads TGCGCCAGCAGGGCGGGAGAACTAAACACCGGGGAGCTGTTTTTT.

This clone has only a few counts. The chain carries TRBV7-6 and TRBJ2-5; 7 positions match TRBD2. Per the germline V gene, CDR1 is SGHVS and CDR2 is FNYEAQ. This CDR3 is built from 16 residues. V gave up 4 bases and J gave up 0 bases; unmatched junction bases: 8. CDR3 residues: CASSSRLARDQETQYF. In DNA form, the CDR3 reads TGTGCCAGCAGCTCGCGACTAGCTAGGGACCAAGAGACCCAGTACTTC.

DNA for the CDR3: TGTGCCAGCAGGCAGTATACGAACACCGGGGAGCTGTTTTTT. It specifies CASRQYTNTGELFF. This rearrangement joins TRBV9 to TRBJ2-2, with unresolved D. V lost 5 bases and J lost 0, with 8 bases in between. This CDR3 is built from 14 residues. Looked up from germline, CDR1 is SGDLS and CDR2 is YYNGEE.

The genes are TRBV23-1 and TRBJ1-6; D unclear. TRBV23-1 is an open reading frame whose function is uncertain. Deletions cut 8 bases from V and 7 bases from J, with 9 bases between. This CDR3 spans 12 amino acids. CDR3 in amino acids: CASLPGNSPLHF. Written as DNA, the CDR3 is TGCGCCAGCCTTCCAGGAAATTCACCCCTCCACTTT.

This clone occurred once. The rearrangement links TRBV3-1 (or the pseudogene TRBV3-2) to TRBJ2-1; possibly TRBD2 for D (6 bases). This CDR3 is built from 17 residues. Per germline, CDR1 LGHDT and CDR2 YNNKEL (reference sequence). V was shortened by 0 bases and J by 0 bases, with 12 bases between the two germline ends. The chain's CDR3 is CASSQDFATSSYNEQFF. Here the CDR3 DNA reads TGTGCCAGCAGCCAAGATTTTGCGACTAGCTCCTACAATGAGCAGTTCTTC.

The table lists this clone with a count of one. The gene calls are TRBV7-2 and TRBJ1-6; D not resolved. CDR1 is SGHTA and CDR2 is FQGNSA in the germline V gene. V was cut by 2 bases and J by 14 bases, with 10 bases left in between. The CDR3 spans 12 residues. The CDR3 is CASSLPPGSLHF. DNA for the CDR3: TGTGCCAGCAGCTTACCCCCGGGATCCCTCCACTTT.

The chain carries TRBV18 and TRBJ1-1; a weak D match, TRBD1 (5 bases). The CDR3 extends over 16 amino acids. The germline CDR1 and CDR2 sequences are KGHSH and LQKENI. Trimming pared 3 bases from V and 1 base from J, leaving 15 bases between. DNA of the CDR3: TGTGCCAGCTCACCCTCCGCAAAAACAGGGAACACTGAAGCTTTCTTT. Amino acid sequence: CASSPSAKTGNTEAFF.

The CDR3 DNA sequence: TGTGCCAGCAGCCGGAACAGGATCCGCAATCAGCCCCAGCATTTT. Its translation: CASSRNRIRNQPQHF. The gene calls are TRBV7-8 and TRBJ1-5; tentative D call: TRBD1 (5 bases). Trimming shortened V by 5 bases and J by 2 bases, and 13 bases separated the two germline ends. CDR3 length: 15 amino acids. From germline, CDR1 is SGHVS and CDR2 FQNEAQ.

The V gene is TRBV27, the J gene TRBJ2-6, with D hard to call. With 5 bases removed from V and 0 bases from J, the gap between germline ends came to 5 bases. The V gene's germline CDR1 is MNHEY and CDR2 SMNVEV (reference sequence). The CDR3 runs to 14 residues. The CDR3 here is CASSPVSGANVLTF. Written as DNA, the CDR3 is TGTGCCAGCAGTCCAGTCTCTGGGGCCAACGTCCTGACTTTC.

This sequence joins TRBV21-1 and TRBJ1-4; the table's D call, TRBD1, has no DNA check behind it. TRBV21-1 has pseudogene status. The CDR3 sequence is 19 residues long. CDR3 DNA: TGTGCCAGCAGCTTACCGCTATCGTCGCCGGGACAGGGTAATGAAAAACTGTTTTTT. Encoded protein: CASSLPLSSPGQGNEKLFF.

The genes are TRBV10-2 and TRBJ1-1; D might be TRBD1 (5 bases). The germline gives CDR1 WSHSY, CDR2 SAAADI. CDR3 length: 15 amino acids. Trimming removed 6 bases from V and 4 bases from J, with 18 bases in between. Here the CDR3 reads CASRSGVGGSTEAFF. In nucleotides, the CDR3 is TGCGCCAGCAGGTCCGGCGTCGGGGGTAGCACTGAAGCTTTCTTT.

The V call is TRBV10-3, the J call TRBJ2-7, with 7 bases lining up with TRBD1. With V trimmed by 10 bases and J by 0 bases, 12 bases remained unmatched. The CDR3 is 15 residues long. Germline-derived CDR1 and CDR2 are ENHRY and SYGVKD. The CDR3 loop reads CATTEGDSSSYEQYF. CDR3 DNA sequence: TGTGCCACTACCGAGGGGGACAGTAGCTCCTACGAGCAGTACTTC.

The V and J genes are TRBV5-4 and TRBJ2-1; TRBD2 might be the D (6 bases). CDR3 length: 15 residues. V gave up 3 bases and J gave up 4 bases, with 14 bases separating them. Germline loops: CDR1 SGHNT, CDR2 YYREEE (reference sequence). CDR3 loop: CASSSTAGPYNEQFF. The CDR3 DNA reads as TGTGCCAGCAGCTCGACCGCGGGACCATACAATGAGCAGTTCTTC.

The chain has TRBV25-1 and TRBJ2-7; 9 positions match TRBD1. There are 17 residues in the CDR3. J lost 0 bases, V lost 6 bases, and 12 bases had no gene match. Germline CDR1 reads MGHDK; CDR2 reads SYGVNS. The CDR3 region has the DNA TGTGCCAGCAGGTCGGGACAGGGACACCTTAGCTCCTACGAGCAGTACTTC. Its protein is CASRSGQGHLSSYEQYF.